This TCR beta chain is from a study of cytotoxic CD8 clonotypes in ibrutinib-treated CLL. Overall study context: Overall, about 25 responses were partial and 2 complete; following median about 70 months, 14 patients stayed remitted and 12 progressed. General study results and limits: T-cell clonality at baseline went above that of age-matched healthy donors and rose and fell with circulating CD8+ T-cell counts.

Sequencing was performed with immunoSEQ multiplex PCR; in TCRdb, only in-frame clones are kept and a portion is missing. In the table there are tens of thousands of clones, approximately 87% of which are singletons. Trimming cost V 0 bases and J 3 bases, with 11 bases left between them. The length of the CDR3 is 15 residues. Germline CDR1 and CDR2: LNHNV and YYDKDF (reference sequence). In its sample, this clone was seen a few times. Its antigen remains unidentified. The TCR comes from a human donor with chronic lymphocytic leukemia. Sample: PBMCs, taken after 24 months of ibrutinib treatment. This chain connects TRBV15 to TRBJ1-1; no definite D call. The CDR3 region has the DNA TGTGCCACCAGCAGAGATCTTAGGTTTGACACTGAAGCTTTCTTT. Protein sequence: CATSRDLRFDTEAFF.